These 29 T cell receptor beta chains share one sample of origin, sequenced in a study of a mutant IDH1 vaccine in newly diagnosed glioma. Sample time point: baseline, week 1 (first vaccination visit). Treatment meaning: pre-vaccination baseline after standard-of-care therapy. The table came from immunoSEQ multiplex PCR; TCRdb's copy has only in-frame clones and leaves some out. Found here are about 36,000 clones, roughly 92% of them singletons; the top ten hold over 15%. The input for sequencing was PBMCs, taken from a glioma patient treated with radiotherapy, temozolomide or both. These receptors originate from a man aged 18 to 35 with glioma.

This chain connects TRBV2 to TRBJ2-5; possibly TRBD1 for D (6 bases). The CDR3 is 15 amino acids. Germline loops: CDR1 SNHLY, CDR2 FYNNEI. V gave up 6 bases and J gave up 7 bases, with 21 bases separating them. CDR3 sequence reads: CASRATYRDAGTQYF. In nucleotides, the CDR3 is TGTGCCAGCAGGGCTACATACAGGGACGCCGGGACCCAGTACTTC.

The chain carries TRBV4-1 and TRBJ1-2; 9 nucleotides align to TRBD1. Unmatched junction bases numbered 15, after V lost 4 bases and J lost 6 bases. The CDR3 has 17 amino acids. The V gene's germline CDR1 is MGHRA and CDR2 YSYEKL. CDR3 amino acids: CASSRDRTGAIGDGYTF. CDR3 coding DNA: TGCGCCAGCAGCCGAGATAGGACAGGGGCCATTGGGGATGGCTACACCTTC.

The chain uses TRBV29-1 and TRBJ2-5, with D perhaps given as TRBD1 or TRBD2 (5 bases each). Trimming cost V 6 bases and J 0 bases, with 11 bases left between them. The germline gives CDR1 SQVTM, CDR2 ANQGSEA. This CDR3 has 13 residues. For the CDR3, the DNA is TGCAGCGTCTCGGGGCAAAACCAAGAGACCCAGTACTTC. Protein sequence: CSVSGQNQETQYF.

A few counts support this clone. This chain links TRBV30 with TRBJ1-3; D is ambiguous. The CDR3 totals 15 residues. V was cut by 0 bases and J by 0 bases, with 9 bases left in between. The germline V gene has CDR1 GTSNPN and CDR2 SVGIG (reference sequence). CDR3 sequence reads: CAWSVRIISGNTIYF. In DNA form, the CDR3 reads TGTGCCTGGAGTGTACGGATTATCTCTGGAAACACCATATATTTT.

The chain carries TRBV6-5 and TRBJ1-1; 8 nucleotides agree with TRBD1. This CDR3 spans 15 amino acids. The germline CDR1 and CDR2 sequences are MNHEY and SVGAGI. The trim removed 4 bases at V and 6 bases at J, leaving 10 bases unmatched. CDR3 region: CASSLNPGGFAEAFF. CDR3 coding DNA: TGTGCCAGCAGTTTAAACCCAGGGGGCTTCGCTGAAGCTTTCTTT.

CDR3 region: CASSPRDRGDTEAFF. In DNA form, the CDR3 reads TGTGCCAGCAGCCCCCGGGACAGAGGGGACACTGAAGCTTTCTTT. The chain links TRBV11-2 to TRBJ1-1; 7 nucleotides line up with TRBD1. From germline, CDR1 is SGHAT and CDR2 FQNNGV. The CDR3 runs 15 residues. With V trimmed by 5 bases and J by 3 bases, 9 bases remained unmatched.

This chain uses TRBV5-4 with TRBJ2-6; 15 positions agree with TRBD2. This CDR3 region has 18 residues. Per the germline V gene, CDR1 is SGHNT and CDR2 is YYREEE (reference sequence). With V trimmed by 1 base and J by 3 bases, 2 bases remained unmatched. The CDR3 DNA follows: TGTGCCAGCAGCTTGCCGGGACTAGCGGGAGGTGGGGCCAACGTCCTGACTTTC. Protein: CASSLPGLAGGGANVLTF.

The V gene is TRBV5-4, the J gene TRBJ2-2, with 11 bases lining up with TRBD2. Germline trimming cut 4 bases from V and 3 bases from J; bases unmatched to any gene: 5. The CDR3 covers 16 residues. The V gene's germline CDR1 is SGHNT and CDR2 YYREEE (reference sequence). CDR3 bases: TGTGCCAGCAGCCCTAGCGGGAGGTATGACACCGGGGAGCTGTTTTTT. Residues: CASSPSGRYDTGELFF. The complete variable domain, with remaining parts taken from reference TRBV5-4 and TRBJ2-2, reads ETGVTQSPTHLIKTRGQQVTLRCSSQSGHNTVSWYQQALGQGPQFIFQYYREEENGRGNFPPRFSGLQFPNYSSELNVNALELDDSALYLCASSPSGRYDTGELFFGEGSRLTVL.

The chain is built from TRBV4-3 and TRBJ1-4; perhaps TRBD1 as D (5 bases). This CDR3 region has 15 residues. Germline V gene lookup returns CDR1 LGHNA and CDR2 YSLEER. V gave up 4 bases and J gave up 5 bases, with 14 bases separating them. The CDR3 DNA reads as TGCGCCAGCAGCCCACAAGCGGGGCCCAATGAAAAACTGTTTTTT. It codes for CASSPQAGPNEKLFF.

The genes are TRBV25-1 and TRBJ2-1; 7 nucleotides agree with TRBD1. The germline gives CDR1 MGHDK, CDR2 SYGVNS. J was trimmed by 2 bases and V by 6 bases; bases with no gene match: 4. The CDR3 spans 14 residues. DNA for the CDR3: TGTGCCAGCAGAGGGGGACAGACCTACAATGAGCAGTTCTTC. Its translation is CASRGGQTYNEQFF.

The chain links TRBV6-1 to TRBJ2-7; 7 bases are a match to TRBD1. This CDR3 is built from 14 residues. Germline lookup yields CDR1 MNHNS and CDR2 SASEGT. Trimming took 1 base from V and 7 from J; bases not matched to a gene: 7. CDR3 amino acids: CASSEGQGRGEQYF. CDR3 sequence (DNA): TGTGCCAGCAGTGAAGGACAGGGTAGGGGAGAGCAGTACTTC.

The chain couples TRBV4-3 to TRBJ2-1; 7 nucleotides match TRBD2. V lost 4 bases, J lost 4 bases, and 7 bases stayed unmatched. This CDR3 comprises 15 residues. Germline V gives CDR1 LGHNA, CDR2 YSLEER. The CDR3 sequence: CASSLGSGAYNEQFF. CDR3 sequence (DNA): TGCGCCAGCAGCCTCGGGAGCGGGGCTTACAATGAGCAGTTCTTC.

V usage is TRBV19 and J usage is TRBJ1-5; 9 positions match TRBD1. J gave up 7 bases and V 2 bases, and 12 bases lay outside the gene matches. The germline V gene encodes CDR1 LNHDA and CDR2 SQIVND (reference sequence). The CDR3 extends over 17 amino acids. The CDR3 loop reads CASSIRGTGRYRQPQHF. The CDR3 nucleotides read TGTGCCAGTAGTATAAGGGGGACAGGGCGCTACAGGCAGCCCCAGCATTTT.

The gene calls are TRBV15 and TRBJ1-1; 9 bases are a match to TRBD1. The CDR3 is 16 residues long. Germline loops: CDR1 LNHNV, CDR2 YYDKDF (reference sequence). The junction had 8 bases not matched to a gene; V was cut back by 1 base and J by 5 bases. The CDR3 DNA sequence: TGTGCCACCAGCAGAGGGGTCGGACAGGGGCAGACTGAAGCTTTCTTT. Protein: CATSRGVGQGQTEAFF.

The chain carries TRBV29-1 and TRBJ2-4; TRBD1 agrees at 8 bases. Trimming cost V 6 bases and J 4 bases; bases outside gene matches: 8. The germline V gene has CDR1 SQVTM and CDR2 ANQGSEA. The CDR3 runs to 14 residues. CDR3 sequence (DNA): TGCAGCGTCCGAAACAGGGGGTGGAAAAACATTCAGTACTTC. This sequence encodes CSVRNRGWKNIQYF.

J is TRBJ2-2 and V is TRBV7-2; TRBD1 matches at 8 bases. The J segment lost 5 bases and the V segment lost 5 bases, leaving 13 bases of the junction unmatched. The V gene's germline CDR1 is SGHTA and CDR2 FQGNSA. This CDR3 has 17 amino acids. The CDR3 here is CASSPGGWGRRTGELFF. DNA for the CDR3: TGTGCCAGCAGCCCAGGGGGCTGGGGCCGGCGGACCGGGGAGCTGTTTTTT.

The chain is built from TRBV5-6 and TRBJ2-5, with 9 bases fitting TRBD1. CDR1 is SGHDT and CDR2 is YYEEEE in the germline V gene. CDR3 length: 16 amino acids. J was trimmed by 5 bases and V by 1 base; bases with no gene match: 9. The CDR3 protein is CASSLWGQGMWETQYF. The CDR3 DNA is TGTGCCAGCAGCTTGTGGGGACAGGGTATGTGGGAGACCCAGTACTTC.

J is TRBJ1-2 and V is TRBV14; D not certain. The CDR3 sequence is 14 residues long. The ends were cut back, 5 bases at V and 4 bases at J, with 14 bases in the middle. Germline V CDR1 and CDR2: SGHDN, FVKESK. The CDR3 DNA reads TGTGCCAGCAGCTACGAAACCCCAGGCTATGGCTACACCTTC. It translates to CASSYETPGYGYTF.

This chain connects TRBV7-9 to TRBJ1-2; D remains ambiguous. The V end lost 2 bases, the J end lost 3 bases, and 13 bases lay between the germline ends. CDR3 length equals 15 residues. CDR1 and CDR2 (germline): SEHNR, FQNEAQ (reference sequence). The CDR3 coding sequence is TGTGCCAGCAGCTTAACCACGGGTTCGGACTATGGCTACACCTTC. Translating it yields CASSLTTGSDYGYTF.

This clone has more than one count but fewer than ten. The CDR3 sequence is CASSQIIGARSHEQYF. The CDR3 coding sequence is TGTGCCAGCAGCCAAATCATCGGGGCGCGATCTCACGAGCAGTACTTC. The rearrangement uses TRBV11-2 and TRBJ2-7, with D perhaps given as TRBD1 or TRBD2 (5 bases each). Germline V gene lookup returns CDR1 SGHAT and CDR2 FQNNGV. V was shortened by 5 bases and J by 5 bases, with 22 bases between the two germline ends. This CDR3 contains 16 residues. The variable domain in full, with the rest retrieved from reference TRBV11-2 and TRBJ2-7, is EAGVAQSPRYKIIEKRQSVAFWCNPISGHATLYWYQQILGQGPKLLIQFQNNGVVDDSQLPKDRFSAERLKGVDSTLKIQPAKLEDSAVYLCASSQIIGARSHEQYFGPGTRLTVT.

The chain has TRBV7-8 and TRBJ1-2; TRBD1 aligns across 8 bases. The CDR3 extends over 15 amino acids. Germline V CDR1 and CDR2: SGHVS, FQNEAQ. J was trimmed by 8 bases and V by 1 base; bases with no gene match: 9. CDR3 region: CASSLGWQGAEGYTF. As DNA, the CDR3 is TGTGCCAGCAGCTTAGGCTGGCAGGGGGCGGAGGGCTACACCTTC.

The J gene is TRBJ2-7, the V gene TRBV7-9, with TRBD2 matching over 7 bases. The CDR3 totals 13 residues. Germline V gene data show CDR1 as SEHNR and CDR2 as FQNEAQ (reference sequence). The trim removed 5 bases at V and 4 bases at J, leaving 5 bases unmatched. The DNA of the CDR3 is TGTGCCAGCAGCCCCGGGACTATGTACGAGCAGTACTTC. It encodes CASSPGTMYEQYF.

This clone is medium-sized in the sample. The CDR3 loop reads CASSIAGTGGGEQYF. CDR3 sequence (DNA): TGTGCCAGCAGCATCGCCGGGACAGGGGGAGGCGAGCAGTACTTC. V gene TRBV7-9 combines with J gene TRBJ2-7; 11 positions match TRBD1. The CDR3 consists of 15 residues. J gave up 6 bases and V 5 bases, and 9 bases lay outside the gene matches. Germline CDR1 SEHNR, CDR2 FQNEAQ (reference sequence).

This clone has just one count. The genes are TRBV27 and TRBJ1-5, with D possibly matching TRBD1 (6 bases). The V end lost 0 bases, the J end lost 6 bases, and 9 bases lay between the germline ends. The germline gives CDR1 MNHEY, CDR2 SMNVEV (reference sequence). The CDR3 consists of 14 residues. The CDR3 sequence is CASSLSGGVQPQHF. CDR3 in DNA: TGTGCCAGCAGTTTATCGGGGGGCGTTCAGCCCCAGCATTTT.

The chain carries TRBV6-1 and TRBJ1-1, with a possible D match to TRBD1 (5 bases). The germline V gene encodes CDR1 MNHNS and CDR2 SASEGT. Trimming took off 5 bases at V and 1 base at J, with 11 bases between the two ends. The CDR3 consists of 14 residues. CDR3 region: CASSPRQQNTEAFF. CDR3 DNA: TGTGCCAGCAGTCCTCGACAGCAGAACACTGAAGCTTTCTTT.

This clone was seen a single time. This sequence joins TRBV5-5 and TRBJ2-7, with D uncertain. This CDR3 has 13 residues. V was shortened by 0 bases and J by 2 bases, with 6 bases between the two germline ends. Per the germline V gene, CDR1 is SGHKS and CDR2 is YYEKEE (reference sequence). The CDR3 nucleotides read TGTGCCAGCAGCTTGGGCAGCGCCTACGAGCAGTACTTC. Residues: CASSLGSAYEQYF.

CDR3 DNA: TGTGCCAGCAGTGATCCGAAACGCAAAGAGACCCAGTACTTC. This translates into CASSDPKRKETQYF. V usage is TRBV25-1 and J usage is TRBJ2-5, with D uncertain. The V gene lost 3 bases and the J gene lost 3 bases, with 11 bases spanning the gap. Looked up from germline, CDR1 is MGHDK and CDR2 is SYGVNS. The CDR3 has 14 amino acids.

This sequence joins TRBV12-5 and TRBJ2-2; D is uncertain. Trimming stripped 1 base from V and 4 bases from J, with 13 bases between. The CDR3 spans 16 residues. Germline assignment: CDR1 LGHNT and CDR2 FRNRAP. DNA for the CDR3: TGTGCTAGTGGTTTGGGATATGGGGTGTCCACCGGGGAGCTGTTTTTT. Translating it yields CASGLGYGVSTGELFF.

The V and J genes are TRBV7-2 and TRBJ2-7; D uncertain. CDR3 size: 15 residues. Trimming cost V 2 bases and J 0 bases, with 11 bases left between them. The germline gives CDR1 SGHTA, CDR2 FQGNSA. CDR3 nucleotides: TGTGCCAGCAGCTTAAGCAGTTACTACTCCTACGAGCAGTACTTC. As protein: CASSLSSYYSYEQYF.